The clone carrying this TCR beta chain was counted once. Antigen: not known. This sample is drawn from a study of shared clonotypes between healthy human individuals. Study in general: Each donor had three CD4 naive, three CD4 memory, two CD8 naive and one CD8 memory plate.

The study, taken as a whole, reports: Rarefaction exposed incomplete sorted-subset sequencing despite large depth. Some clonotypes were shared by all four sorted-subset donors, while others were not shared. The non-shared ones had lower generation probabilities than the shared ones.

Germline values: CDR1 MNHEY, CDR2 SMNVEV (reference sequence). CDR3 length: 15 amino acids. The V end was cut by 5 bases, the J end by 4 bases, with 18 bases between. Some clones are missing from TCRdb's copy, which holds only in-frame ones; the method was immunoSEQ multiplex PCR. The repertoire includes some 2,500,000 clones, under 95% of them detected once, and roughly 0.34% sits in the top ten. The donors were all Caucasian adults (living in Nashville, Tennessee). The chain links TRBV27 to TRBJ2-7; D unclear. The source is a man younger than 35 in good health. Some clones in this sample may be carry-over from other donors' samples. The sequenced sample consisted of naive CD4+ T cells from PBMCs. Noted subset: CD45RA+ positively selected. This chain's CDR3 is CASSQIRIGEYEQYF. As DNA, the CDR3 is TGTGCCAGCAGTCAGATCCGTATTGGGGAATACGAGCAGTACTTC.